This TCR beta chain was captured by sequencing in a study of blood T cell repertoires in COVID-19. In its sample, this clone was seen a few times. V lost 8 bases, J lost 0 bases, and 7 bases lay in between. This CDR3 comprises 13 residues. Germline CDR1 and CDR2: MDHEN and SYDVKM. Using immunoSEQ multiplex PCR, the repertoire was profiled, and TCRdb retains in-frame clones only, with some absent. Of 99,000 or so clones detected, about 80% appear once; the ten largest clones hold 2.5% to 3.5%. The TCR was taken from a woman aged 80 or older with active or convalescent COVID-19. The rearrangement joins TRBV28 to TRBJ1-4; D call uncertain. Sequencing was done on a sample of peripheral blood. DNA for the CDR3: TGTGCCAGCCTGGAGGCAACTAATGAAAAACTGTTTTTT. Translating gives CASLEATNEKLFF.